A selection of T cell receptor beta chains follows, all from one sample in a study of T cell responses to AZD1222 COVID-19 vaccine. Sequencing used immunoSEQ multiplex PCR; TCRdb keeps in-frame clones, though not all of them. The data contain under 150,000 clones, around 91% of them seen just once; the ten biggest clones take up around 1.6%. The sample in question was peripheral blood, obtained 28 days after the second AZD1222 dose. The receptors come from an adult who received the AZD1222 COVID-19 vaccine. The CDR3 runs from the conserved cysteine through the conserved F or W. A D gene is named only where the DNA matches it firmly. A clone size is listed for some rows: how often the clone was seen (once, few, many), or a class if it is expanded.

DNA	CDR3	V	D	J	size
TGTGCCAGCAGCCTCCGGGGGCCCTTCAGCAATCAGCCCCAGCATTTT	CASSLRGPFSNQPQHF	TRBV5-6	NA	TRBJ1-5	NA
TGTGCCAGCAGCCCAAAGATGGAGATCTATGGCTACACCTTC	CASSPKMEIYGYTF	TRBV9	NA	TRBJ1-2	NA
TGTGCCAGCTCACCATGGGACAGGGGTACCTCCGAGCAGTACTTC	CASSPWDRGTSEQYF	TRBV18	TRBD1	TRBJ2-7	NA
TGTGCCAGCAGTTCTCCCAGGGAGGGTAGCTATGGCTACACCTTC	CASSSPREGSYGYTF	TRBV28	NA	TRBJ1-2	NA
TGTGCCAGCAGCCTCACCCGAGTGAACACTGAAGCTTTCTTT	CASSLTRVNTEAFF	TRBV5-8	NA	TRBJ1-1	NA
TGCGCCACCGACCGGGGAGTGTTAGATACGCAGTATTTT	CATDRGVLDTQYF	TRBV10-2	NA	TRBJ2-3	NA
TGTGCCAGCAGCCAAGGACCACGACCGTTCTTC	CASSQGPRPFF	TRBV3-1/TRBV3-2	NA	TRBJ2-1	NA
TGTGCCAGCAGTTTCTACTTTTTGGGTTCACCCCTCCACTTT	CASSFYFLGSPLHF	TRBV28	NA	TRBJ1-6	NA
TGTGCCAGCAGGCCAGGGACAACTAATGAAAAACTGTTTTTT	CASRPGTTNEKLFF	TRBV28	NA	TRBJ1-4	NA
TGTGCCAGCAGCCCAGGACTAGCGGGAGTTAGAACCGGGGAGCTGTTTTTT	CASSPGLAGVRTGELFF	TRBV7-9	TRBD2	TRBJ2-2	NA
TGCGCCAGCAGCGGGGAACTAGTTCTGAATGAGCAGTTCTTC	CASSGELVLNEQFF	TRBV5-1	NA	TRBJ2-1	NA
TGTGCCAGCAGCCAAGAGAGTGGATATGGCTACACCTTC	CASSQESGYGYTF	TRBV3-1/TRBV3-2	NA	TRBJ1-2	NA
TGTGCCTGGAGGGGGGACCGCTCTGGAAACACCATATATTTT	CAWRGDRSGNTIYF	TRBV30	NA	TRBJ1-3	NA
TGCAGCGTTGAATCCCAGGGGGAGGGAGCTTTCTTT	CSVESQGEGAFF	TRBV29-1	TRBD1	TRBJ1-1	NA
TGTGCCTCGTCCCGGGAGGGGTACAATGAGCAGTTCTTC	CASSREGYNEQFF	TRBV15	TRBD2	TRBJ2-1	once
TGTGCCAGCAGCCCCCGGGGCAGGGACTACGAGCAGTACTTC	CASSPRGRDYEQYF	TRBV13	NA	TRBJ2-7	once
TGCGCCAGCAGCTACCTTTCCGGGACTAGCGGGAGAGTGAACACCGGGGAGCTGTTTTTT	CASSYLSGTSGRVNTGELFF	TRBV5-1	TRBD2	TRBJ2-2	NA
TGTGCCAGCAGCTCGCGGACCGGGAGCACAGATACGCAGTATTTT	CASSSRTGSTDTQYF	TRBV5-8	NA	TRBJ2-3	NA
TGTGCCAGTAGTCACGGGACACCAAGGGCGCCCCAGCATTTT	CASSHGTPRAPQHF	TRBV19	NA	TRBJ1-5	once
TGTGCCAGTAGTACAGGATTTTTCAACACTGAAGCTTTCTTT	CASSTGFFNTEAFF	TRBV19	NA	TRBJ1-1	NA
TGTGCCAGCCAGGGAAACAGGGGGAATCAGCCCCAGCATTTT	CASQGNRGNQPQHF	TRBV28	TRBD1	TRBJ1-5	few
TGTGCCAGTAGTATACGGGCAGACAACAATCAGCCCCAGCATTTT	CASSIRADNNQPQHF	TRBV19	NA	TRBJ1-5	NA
TGTGCCAGCAGTTATACGGGGAATGAGCAGTTCTTC	CASSYTGNEQFF	TRBV6-2/TRBV6-3	NA	TRBJ2-1	NA
TGTGCCAGCAGTTCGCGAGGGGCCATGAACACTGAAGCTTTCTTT	CASSSRGAMNTEAFF	TRBV5-4	NA	TRBJ1-1	NA
TGTGCCAGCACCCCGGGGGGGACGACTAATGAAAAACTGTTTTTT	CASTPGGTTNEKLFF	TRBV9	NA	TRBJ1-4	NA
TGCGCCAGCAGCTTCGAGCCGACAGGGGACGGAAACACCATATATTTT	CASSFEPTGDGNTIYF	TRBV5-1	TRBD1	TRBJ1-3	NA
TGTGCCAGTAGTCGGAGGGGTGGGGCCAACGTCCTGACTTTC	CASSRRGGANVLTF	TRBV19	NA	TRBJ2-6	NA
TGTGCCAGCAGTGGGACAGGCGGAAACACCATATATTTT	CASSGTGGNTIYF	TRBV7-9	TRBD1	TRBJ1-3	NA
TGTGCCAGCAGCCAAGATCCCCAAACCGGGACGGCATATGGCTACACCTTC	CASSQDPQTGTAYGYTF	TRBV14	NA	TRBJ1-2	NA
TGTGCCAGCAGCCCTTCCCTGACTAGCGGGAGGACAGATACGCAGTATTTT	CASSPSLTSGRTDTQYF	TRBV4-2	TRBD2	TRBJ2-3	NA
TGTGCCAGCAGCCCCCTTACCGGGGAGCTGTTTTTT	CASSPLTGELFF	TRBV27	NA	TRBJ2-2	NA
TGCGCCAGCAGCCAAGTTGACACTGTTAATGAAAAACTGTTTTTT	CASSQVDTVNEKLFF	TRBV4-1	NA	TRBJ1-4	NA
TGTGCCAGCAGTACCCAACAGGGGGGCTACGAGCAGTACTTC	CASSTQQGGYEQYF	TRBV2	TRBD1	TRBJ2-7	NA
TGTGCCAGCAGGGGGGGTCCAGCAACTAATGAAAAACTGTTTTTT	CASRGGPATNEKLFF	TRBV6-5	NA	TRBJ1-4	NA
TGTGCCAGCAGTTTACTTCCAGGGGGGGCCGGGGAGCTGTTTTTT	CASSLLPGGAGELFF	TRBV28	NA	TRBJ2-2	once
TGTGCCAGCAGCTTGGCTACAACAGGGTCTGGGAACACCATATATTTT	CASSLATTGSGNTIYF	TRBV5-4	NA	TRBJ1-3	NA
TGTGCCAGCAGCACCAGGGGAAGCGGGGAGCTGTTTTTT	CASSTRGSGELFF	TRBV11-3	NA	TRBJ2-2	NA
TGTGCCAGCAGCTTAGCCCACGGGGTTGGCCAAGAGACCCAGTACTTC	CASSLAHGVGQETQYF	TRBV7-6	NA	TRBJ2-5	NA
TGTGCCTCTCAAGGGGACACGACTTCACCCCTCCACTTT	CASQGDTTSPLHF	TRBV30	NA	TRBJ1-6	NA
TGTGCCAGTAGTCGGACTAGCGGAGGCTTAAATGAGCAGTTCTTC	CASSRTSGGLNEQFF	TRBV19	TRBD2	TRBJ2-1	NA
TGTGCTAGTGGTTTGAGGGCTAGGGAGCAGTTCTTC	CASGLRAREQFF	TRBV12-5	NA	TRBJ2-1	NA
TGTGCCAGCAGTGAAGGTGACGGGCATCAGCCCCAGCATTTT	CASSEGDGHQPQHF	TRBV6-1	NA	TRBJ1-5	NA
TGTGCCAGCAGTGAAACGGCCGGGGGCTATGGCTACACCTTC	CASSETAGGYGYTF	TRBV6-1	NA	TRBJ1-2	NA
TGTGCCAGCAGTTTAGGGACAGCTCCTGGCTATGGCTACACCTTC	CASSLGTAPGYGYTF	TRBV27	TRBD1	TRBJ1-2	NA
TGTGCCAGCAGTATAGACAGGTTGGGCACTGAAGCTTTCTTT	CASSIDRLGTEAFF	TRBV27	NA	TRBJ1-1	NA
TGTGCCATCAGTGAGTCTGACAGAATAGTCTATGGCTACACCTTC	CAISESDRIVYGYTF	TRBV10-3	NA	TRBJ1-2	NA
TGTGCTAGCAGCCTATCGTCCAATTCAGATACGCAGTATTTT	CASSLSSNSDTQYF	TRBV7-7	NA	TRBJ2-3	NA